This T cell receptor beta chain was obtained from a study of T cell responses to AZD1222 COVID-19 vaccine (dated by TCRdb to about 2021). For context, the study as a whole: A total of 230 or so trial participants underwent TCR sequencing, of whom 200 to 220 received two doses of AZD1222 and about 26 received two doses of the MenACWY control vaccine. Trial participants were enrolled by age into subgroups of 18-55, 56-69 and 70-plus years, and roughly 150, 30 and 60 TCR-sequenced participants, respectively, were included in these subgroups.

Beyond this particular receptor, the publication reports: Because no samples from the day 14 peak response were available, repertoires could be characterized only after the peak T cell response. Epitopes outside the regions mutated in the B.1.351 and B.1.1.7 variants were reportedly recognized by nearly half of the unique spike-specific TCRs. The 56-69-year group was small, and its depth increase did not reach significance, likely because of low power. Participants were mostly white British, with more females than males. The authors suggested clonal diversity may have been underestimated. Conclusions about previously exposed vaccinees were limited because only six AZD1222 recipients were SARS-CoV-2 seropositive at baseline. CD4 TCRs associated with the vaccine covered the entire spike protein, and the dominant responses were in regions 160-218 and 743-854. Spike-specific TCR breadth and depth rose significantly after two AZD1222 doses compared with day 0 and with MenACWY recipients.

On this clone itself: It has no known antigen specificity. No base-level quality is on record; no much larger clone is a single base apart.

The intended sense of this specimen's time point label: baseline before first vaccination. According to the study, the label for this sample's treatment or condition signals: meningococcal conjugate vaccine given as trial control. Vaccinee samples came from UK trials COV001 and COV002, including a single-blind randomized controlled phase 2/3 trial of AZD1222 (ChAdOx1 nCoV-19) in healthy adults. For TCRbeta chain sequencing, PBMC samples were collected from trial participants at day 0 and at day 28 after the second dose. The CDR3 regions of human TCRbeta chains were subjected to immunosequencing. As for how the authors treated the data: TCRs in the repertoires were matched against a reference library of SARS-CoV-2-specific TCRs that had been generated with the MIRA antigen-specificity platform. Breadth was defined as the fraction of unique TCRs that were SARS-CoV-2-associated. Depth was defined as the fraction of total T cells that were SARS-CoV-2-associated. Using the MIRA data, every spike-specific TCR was mapped to the spike region that the TCR reacted to and assigned to either a CD4 or a CD8 class. Log10-transformed breadth and depth values were compared by one-way ANOVA with Sidak's multiple comparisons tests. The source is immuneACCESS, and TCRdb retained only in-frame sequences with V and J called. Part of the clones is not carried over; for the studies checked, unresolved V genes explain less than half of this, and the remainder is unexplained. V, J and clone size derive from that table, while D and trimming were established from the DNA sequence. The sample table contains about 140,000 clones; only one count was recorded for 93% of them. More than 0.7% of the sample lies in the top ten.

From the cysteine through the phenylalanine, the CDR3 covers 13 amino acids. Only the CDR3 DNA is retained, 39 bases long and in frame from the first base. V gives up 0 bases and J gives up 7 bases, and the segment between their germline ends measures 9 bases. The CDR1 and CDR2 encoded by the germline V gene are MNHEY and SVGAGI. The chain couples TRBV6-5 to TRBJ1-2; no D segment can be confidently identified. The TCR comes from an adult in good health. The sequencing used peripheral blood, collected on day 0 of MenACWY control vaccination. The DNA is as follows: TGTGCCAGCAGTTACTCACGCCTAGGTGGCTACACCTTC. This sequence encodes CASSYSRLGGYTF.